The 4 T cell receptor beta chains presented below share a single source sample, sequenced in a study of blood T cell repertoires in COVID-19. Measured with immunoSEQ multiplex PCR; TCRdb has only the in-frame clones, and not every one. This sample has hundreds of thousands of clones, with approximately 86% found just once. Material for sequencing was peripheral blood. These receptors all stem from a woman aged 55-70 years with COVID-19, enrolled during active disease.

This chain links TRBV7-6 with TRBJ2-7, with 10 nucleotides matching TRBD2. This CDR3 has 19 residues. With 0 bases clipped from V and 2 bases from J, the junction kept 13 bases outside the gene matches. CDR1 SGHVS and CDR2 FNYEAQ come from the germline V gene. The CDR3 loop is CASSLASSGGAFGAYEQYF. The CDR3 DNA reads as TGTGCCAGCAGCTTAGCTTCCAGCGGGGGGGCCTTCGGCGCCTACGAGCAGTACTTC.

The chain uses TRBV10-3 and TRBJ2-5; D is possibly TRBD2 (6 bases). The CDR3 is 14 residues long. The germline V and J ends were trimmed by 2 bases and 2 bases, with 9 bases remaining between them. CDR1 ENHRY and CDR2 SYGVKD come from the germline V gene. The chain's CDR3 is CAISEGLKQETQYF. CDR3 DNA sequence: TGTGCCATCAGTGAGGGACTAAAACAAGAGACCCAGTACTTC.

This clone has just a few counts. CDR3 in amino acids: CASSPKTGETEAFF. The CDR3 DNA sequence: TGTGCCAGCAGTCCGAAAACAGGGGAAACTGAAGCTTTCTTT. The chain couples TRBV7-9 to TRBJ1-1, with 7 bases identical to TRBD1. Trimming removed 6 bases from V and 5 bases from J; junction bases left unmatched: 9. Germline values: CDR1 SEHNR, CDR2 FQNEAQ (reference sequence). CDR3 length equals 14 residues.

In DNA, the CDR3 is TGTGCCAGCGAAATCGGACAGGGCAACACCGGGGAGCTGTTTTTT. Translating it yields CASEIGQGNTGELFF. The V call is TRBV7-3, the J call TRBJ2-2, with 8 bases matching TRBD1. CDR1 is SGHTA and CDR2 is FQGTGA in the germline V gene. The CDR3 loop spans 15 amino acids. J gave up 2 bases and V 8 bases, and 7 bases lay outside the gene matches.